A selection of T cell receptor beta chains follows, all from one sample in a study of blood T cell repertoires in COVID-19. Profiling relied on immunoSEQ multiplex PCR, and the TCRdb table lists in-frame clones only, not all of them. Here the sample spans approximately 280,000 clones, around 91% being singletons. The sequenced sample consisted of peripheral blood. These receptors were taken from a woman aged 55-69 years with acute or convalescent COVID-19. Each CDR3 is given with its conserved first and last residue. The D gene is left open where the match is weak. The size entry is marked missing in some rows and otherwise reads once, few, many or a size class.

j_gene	abundance	v_gene	d_gene	CDR3aa	CDR3nt
TRBJ1-1	NA	TRBV7-9	NA	CASSSSTDTEAFF	TGTGCCAGCAGCTCCTCGACAGACACTGAAGCTTTCTTT
TRBJ2-7	NA	TRBV28	TRBD2	CACSGGVWSYEQYF	TGTGCCTGCTCGGGGGGGGTTTGGTCCTACGAGCAGTACTTC
TRBJ1-6	NA	TRBV3-1/TRBV3-2	TRBD1	CASSQGGGTDNSPLHF	TGTGCCAGCAGCCAAGGTGGGGGGACAGATAATTCACCCCTCCACTTT
TRBJ2-5	NA	TRBV6-2/TRBV6-3	NA	CASSYYRPETQYF	TGTGCCAGCAGTTACTACAGGCCAGAGACCCAGTACTTC
TRBJ2-2	NA	TRBV10-3	NA	CAIPQGNTGELFF	TGTGCCATCCCCCAGGGAAACACCGGGGAGCTGTTTTTT
TRBJ1-1	NA	TRBV28	NA	CASSQTGSVTEAFF	TGTGCCAGCAGCCAGACAGGTAGTGTCACTGAAGCTTTCTTT
TRBJ2-5	NA	TRBV27	TRBD2	CASSPSPLGLATETQYF	TGTGCCAGCAGTCCAAGCCCGCTTGGACTAGCGACAGAGACCCAGTACTTC
TRBJ2-5	NA	TRBV6-2/TRBV6-3	NA	CASSYYSGATQYF	TGTGCCAGCAGTTACTATAGCGGAGCGACCCAGTACTTC
TRBJ2-7	NA	TRBV5-4	TRBD1	CASSSRDRNSYEQYF	TGTGCCAGCAGCTCCCGGGACAGGAATTCCTACGAGCAGTACTTC
TRBJ1-5	NA	TRBV10-2	NA	CASRRNSNQPQHF	TGCGCCAGCCGGCGGAATAGCAATCAGCCCCAGCATTTT
TRBJ1-3	NA	TRBV6-5	NA	CASSYSGHISGNTIYF	TGTGCCAGCAGTTACTCAGGACATATCTCTGGAAACACCATATATTTT
TRBJ2-5	once	TRBV29-1	NA	CSVGGETQYF	TGCAGCGTTGGAGGCGAGACCCAGTACTTC
TRBJ2-3	NA	TRBV7-2	TRBD1	CASSRDRTSTDTQYF	TGTGCCAGCAGCCGGGACAGAACTAGCACAGATACGCAGTATTTT
TRBJ2-3	NA	TRBV12-5	TRBD2	CASRAGGTDTQYF	TGTGCTAGTAGAGCGGGAGGGACAGATACGCAGTATTTT
TRBJ2-2	NA	TRBV15	TRBD1	CATRWTGVQSGELFF	TGTGCCACCAGGTGGACAGGGGTCCAATCCGGGGAGCTGTTTTTT
TRBJ1-2	NA	TRBV20-1	NA	CSASLAGSNYGYTF	TGCAGTGCTAGTTTGGCAGGTTCTAACTATGGCTACACCTTC
TRBJ1-3	once	TRBV5-1	TRBD1	CASSIGQGSSGNTIYF	TGCGCCAGCAGCATCGGACAGGGGAGCTCTGGAAACACCATATATTTT
TRBJ1-2	NA	TRBV4-3	NA	CASSQDRAYYGYTF	TGCGCCAGCAGCCAAGACAGGGCTTACTATGGCTACACCTTC
TRBJ2-1	NA	TRBV29-1	TRBD2	CSTQGLASEQFF	TGCAGCACCCAAGGACTAGCGAGTGAGCAGTTCTTC
TRBJ2-7	few	TRBV28	NA	CASSLPLLGSGYSDEQYF	TGTGCCAGCAGTTTACCTCTTCTGGGGTCAGGGTATTCGGACGAGCAGTACTTC
TRBJ1-2	few	TRBV3-1/TRBV3-2	NA	CASSLGHGGYTF	TGTGCCAGCAGCCTGGGACATGGTGGCTACACCTTC
TRBJ1-3	NA	TRBV5-1	NA	CASTGAGTGNTIYF	TGCGCCAGCACCGGAGCAGGGACTGGAAACACCATATATTTT
TRBJ1-6	NA	TRBV5-5	TRBD1	CASSKTGSRNSPLHF	TGTGCCAGCAGCAAGACAGGGTCGAGGAATTCACCCCTCCACTTT
TRBJ1-6	once	TRBV7-2	NA	CASSLKGQGRNNSPLHF	TGTGCCAGCAGCTTAAAAGGGCAGGGCAGGAATAATTCACCCCTCCACTTT
TRBJ1-6	few	TRBV14	NA	CASSPIQGSPLHF	TGTGCCAGCAGCCCGATACAGGGTTCACCCCTCCACTTT
TRBJ1-2	NA	TRBV4-1	NA	CASSQTGNNYGYTF	TGCGCCAGCAGCCAAACAGGGAATAACTATGGCTACACCTTC
TRBJ2-7	NA	TRBV2	TRBD2	CASSEGGSSYEQYF	TGTGCCAGCAGTGAAGGCGGGAGCTCCTACGAGCAGTACTTC